The 8 T cell receptor beta chains below all came from one sample that was sequenced in a study of T cells in Graves' hyperthyroidism and ophthalmopathy. Amplification of TCR beta CDR3 regions used RNA as the template. TCR CDR3 underwent first-round RT-PCR with the HTBI primer set. TCRdb itself ran the multiplex PCR reads through MiXCR, one entry per CDR3 protein. This sample has about 760,000 distinct CDR3 sequences, with around a third found just once. The sequencing input was blood. Every receptor here comes from a woman in her 40s with Graves' hyperthyroidism.

The gene calls are TRBV12-5 and TRBJ2-7; 8 bases are shared with TRBD1. CDR1 and CDR2 (germline): LGHNT, FRNRAP. The length of the CDR3 is 15 residues. The DNA for the CDR3 is TGTGCCAGCACCTACCGGGACAGGAGCTTCTACGAGCAGTACTTC. This codes for CASTYRDRSFYEQYF.

This clonotype was observed once. The genes are TRBV14 and TRBJ1-2; D is unclear. V was trimmed by 4 bases and J by 4 bases, leaving 10 bases between them. Per the germline V gene, CDR1 is SGHDN and CDR2 is FVKESK. This CDR3 is built from 13 residues. The CDR3 sequence is CASSLKSAYGYTF. In nucleotides, the CDR3 is TGTGCCAGCAGCCTAAAGTCCGCCTATGGCTACACCTTC. Together with reference TRBV14 and TRBJ1-2, the CDR3 gives the full variable domain: EAGVTQFPSHSVIEKGQTVTLRCDPISGHDNLYWYRRVMGKEIKFLLHFVKESKQDESGMPNNRFLAERTGGTYSTLKVQPAELEDSGVYFCASSLKSAYGYTFGSGTRLTVV.

This clonotype was seen only a few times. This chain uses TRBV7-8 with TRBJ1-1; unclear D gene. V lost 6 bases to trimming and J lost 6 bases, with 14 bases between them. This CDR3 region has 13 residues. CDR1 is SGHVS and CDR2 is FQNEAQ in the germline V gene. The CDR3 DNA follows: TGTGCCAGCAGATCCCCCGGAACACCTGAAGCTTTCTTT. Translated, it gives CASRSPGTPEAFF.

The chain is built from TRBV29-1 and TRBJ2-7; 8 positions match TRBD2. The junction had 18 bases not matched to a gene; V was cut back by 0 bases and J by 2 bases. This CDR3 contains 19 residues. Germline V gene data show CDR1 as SQVTM and CDR2 as ANQGSEA. In DNA, the CDR3 is TGCAGCGTTGAAGACGTGACCGGGGGGGGGGGAACTAATCCCTACGAGCAGTACTTC. Translating gives CSVEDVTGGGGTNPYEQYF.

V and J are TRBV2 and TRBJ1-6, with 8 bases identical to TRBD1. Per germline, CDR1 SNHLY and CDR2 FYNNEI. V lost 5 bases, J lost 8 bases, and 2 bases stayed unmatched. The CDR3 runs 13 residues. The CDR3 DNA sequence: TGTGCCAGCAGTACACAGGGGGATTCACCCCTCCACTTT. Protein sequence: CASSTQGDSPLHF.

The table lists this clonotype with many counts. CDR3 nucleotides: TGCAGTGCGGGGGGGGCGGGACACCTCAGCAATCAGCCCCAGCATTTT. Its protein product is CSAGGAGHLSNQPQHF. The V gene is TRBV20-1, the J gene TRBJ1-5, with D perhaps matching TRBD1 (6 bases). The V end lost 6 bases, the J end lost 1 base, and 19 bases lay between the germline ends. Per germline, CDR1 DFQATT and CDR2 SNEGSKA (reference sequence). The CDR3 is 16 amino acids.

In this sample, this clonotype turned up a few times. The V gene is TRBV7-2, the J gene TRBJ1-2; 7 nucleotides line up with TRBD1. The V gene's germline CDR1 is SGHTA and CDR2 FQGNSA. Unmatched junction bases numbered 7, after V lost 5 bases and J lost 4 bases. The CDR3 loop spans 14 amino acids. In DNA form, the CDR3 reads TGTGCCAGCAGCCAAGACCCAGGGGGCTATGGCTACACCTTC. This translates into CASSQDPGGYGYTF.

This clonotype was seen repeatedly, ten times or more. The rearrangement joins TRBV14 to TRBJ2-6; TRBD1 agrees at 7 bases. With V trimmed by 1 base and J by 2 bases, 5 bases remained unmatched. The CDR3 loop spans 17 amino acids. Germline CDR1 SGHDN, CDR2 FVKESK. The CDR3 loop reads CASSQGQGYAGANVLTF. DNA for the CDR3: TGTGCCAGCAGCCAAGGACAGGGTTACGCTGGGGCCAACGTCCTGACTTTC.